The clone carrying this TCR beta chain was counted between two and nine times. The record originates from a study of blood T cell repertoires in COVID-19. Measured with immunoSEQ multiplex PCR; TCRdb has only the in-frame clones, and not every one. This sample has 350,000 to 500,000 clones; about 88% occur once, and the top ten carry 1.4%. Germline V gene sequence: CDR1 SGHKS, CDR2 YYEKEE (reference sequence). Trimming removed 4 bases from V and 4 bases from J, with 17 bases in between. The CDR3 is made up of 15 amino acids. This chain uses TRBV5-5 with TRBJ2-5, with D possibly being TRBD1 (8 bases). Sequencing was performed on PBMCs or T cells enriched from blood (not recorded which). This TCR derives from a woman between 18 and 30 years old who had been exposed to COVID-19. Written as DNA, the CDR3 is TGTGCCAGCAGCCTCAGGGGGCCTAGCGGAGAGACCCAGTACTTC. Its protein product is CASSLRGPSGETQYF.